These 31 T cell receptor beta chains originate from one sample sequenced in a study of blood T cell repertoires in COVID-19. Profiled with immunoSEQ multiplex PCR; TCRdb holds only in-frame clones, not every one. The table lists under 350,000 clones, 75% to 90% of them singletons, with 1.5% to 2% in the top ten. The sample was PBMCs or T cells enriched from blood (not recorded which). These receptors originate from a woman aged 40 to 50 who had recovered from COVID-19.

The chain recombines TRBV7-6 with TRBJ2-5, with 9 bases identical to TRBD2. Looked up from germline, CDR1 is SGHVS and CDR2 is FNYEAQ. This CDR3 has 15 residues. The junction had 6 bases not matched to a gene; V was cut back by 2 bases and J by 5 bases. The CDR3 is CASSLSGGLGETQYF. CDR3 nucleotide sequence: TGTGCCAGCAGCTTAAGCGGGGGGCTGGGGGAGACCCAGTACTTC.

The chain links TRBV4-1 to TRBJ1-2; the D gene is possibly TRBD1 (5 bases). Between the trimmed V and J ends, which lost 4 bases and 8 bases, there was a span of 17 bases. This CDR3 is built from 14 residues. CDR1 MGHRA and CDR2 YSYEKL come from the germline V gene. The CDR3 DNA follows: TGCGCCAGCAGCCCAAATCAGGGTTTAGGAGGCTACACCTTC. Amino acids: CASSPNQGLGGYTF.

The chain has TRBV13 and TRBJ2-1; 7 bases line up with TRBD1. The germline gives CDR1 PRHDT, CDR2 FYEKMQ (reference sequence). Trimming removed 4 bases from V and 2 bases from J; junction bases left unmatched: 5. The CDR3 loop spans 15 amino acids. As DNA, the CDR3 is TGTGCCAGCAGCTACGGGCAGGGGGCCTACAATGAGCAGTTCTTC. This sequence encodes CASSYGQGAYNEQFF.

The chain combines TRBV9 with TRBJ1-1; D is perhaps TRBD1 (6 bases). Germline V gene sequence: CDR1 SGDLS, CDR2 YYNGEE. V gave up 7 bases and J gave up 3 bases, with 10 bases separating them. The CDR3 is made up of 12 amino acids. Here the CDR3 DNA reads TGTGCCAGCGGGGACACCTACACTGAAGCTTTCTTT. Amino acid sequence: CASGDTYTEAFF.

This chain joins TRBV7-8 and TRBJ1-6, with D unresolved. Looked up from germline, CDR1 is SGHVS and CDR2 is FQNEAQ. This CDR3 is 16 amino acids long. Between the trimmed V and J ends, which lost 4 bases and 0 bases, there was a span of 10 bases. This CDR3 reads CASSSPGGSYNSPLHF. In DNA, the CDR3 is TGTGCCAGCAGCTCACCCGGAGGCTCCTATAATTCACCCCTCCACTTT.

The rearrangement joins TRBV4-1 to TRBJ1-1, with a tentative D call TRBD1 (5 bases). The CDR3 spans 14 residues. Germline V gene lookup returns CDR1 MGHRA and CDR2 YSYEKL. V was shortened by 4 bases and J by 7 bases, with 16 bases between the two germline ends. The CDR3 region is CASSRGGRGIEAFF. CDR3 nucleotide sequence: TGCGCCAGCAGCCGGGGGGGACGGGGAATTGAAGCTTTCTTT.

The V and J genes are TRBV11-2 and TRBJ1-1; TRBD1 matches 8 bases. Germline CDR1 SGHAT, CDR2 FQNNGV. The CDR3 spans 15 residues. The V segment lost 6 bases and the J segment 0 bases; nucleotides outside the gene matches: 6. CDR3 DNA sequence: TGTGCCAGCAGGAGACAGGGGAACGTGAACACTGAAGCTTTCTTT. Its translation is CASRRQGNVNTEAFF.

The chain carries TRBV18 and TRBJ2-5; 9 nucleotides line up with TRBD1. Losses at the gene ends were 3 bases for V and 6 bases for J; bases not matched to a gene: 14. This CDR3 region has 17 residues. Germline CDR1 is KGHSH and CDR2 is LQKENI. CDR3 region: CASSPGTGFISAKTQYF. CDR3 in DNA: TGTGCCAGCTCACCCGGGACAGGGTTTATTTCGGCAAAGACCCAGTACTTC.

The chain employs TRBV6-2 or TRBV6-3 and TRBJ2-7; D may be TRBD1 (6 bases). The V gene's germline CDR1 is MNHEY and CDR2 SVGEGT. V lost 5 bases, J lost 0 bases, and 17 bases lay in between. This CDR3 has 16 residues. CDR3 sequence: CASSPPQTGFSYEQYF. The CDR3 DNA is TGTGCCAGCAGTCCCCCCCAGACAGGCTTCTCCTACGAGCAGTACTTC.

CDR3 in DNA: TGTGCCAGCAGCGTAAGATCAACTAGCGGGGGGGCCCAAGATACGCAGTATTTT. This encodes CASSVRSTSGGAQDTQYF. V usage is TRBV9 and J usage is TRBJ2-3, with 13 bases fitting TRBD2. V lost 1 base and J lost 5; bases outside the gene matches: 10. The CDR3 contains 18 residues. Germline CDR1 and CDR2: SGDLS and YYNGEE.

The chain joins TRBV3-1 (or the pseudogene TRBV3-2) to TRBJ1-1, with no clear D. The CDR3 spans 14 residues. V was clipped by 5 bases and J by 3 bases, with 13 bases between them. Per germline, CDR1 LGHDT and CDR2 YNNKEL (reference sequence). The DNA of the CDR3 is TGTGCCAGCAGCGTAAGCCTCACCCACACTGAAGCTTTCTTT. It codes for CASSVSLTHTEAFF.

The chain links TRBV11-3 to TRBJ2-7; TRBD2 aligns across 7 bases. Germline CDR1 reads SGHNT; CDR2 reads YENEEA. The CDR3 length is 16 residues. Unmatched junction bases numbered 10, after V lost 2 bases and J lost 3 bases. The CDR3, as DNA: TGTGCCAGCAGCTTAAAAGGTGGGAGGGCCCGCTACGAGCAGTACTTC. Protein product: CASSLKGGRARYEQYF.

The chain couples TRBV7-8 to TRBJ2-1; 10 bases line up with TRBD2. The V gene end was trimmed by 0 bases and the J gene end by 1 base; junction bases not matched to a gene: 3. Germline V gene lookup returns CDR1 SGHVS and CDR2 FQNEAQ. The CDR3 length is 17 residues. CDR3 DNA: TGTGCCAGCAGCTTAGCCCTAGCGGGAGTATCCTACAATGAGCAGTTCTTC. This gives the protein CASSLALAGVSYNEQFF.

The CDR3 protein is CASGASGTGRTGELFF. In DNA, the CDR3 is TGTGCCAGCGGAGCTTCCGGGACAGGGCGGACCGGGGAGCTGTTTTTT. The J gene is TRBJ2-2, the V gene TRBV7-9, with 9 bases identical to TRBD1. CDR3 length: 16 residues. Trimming cost V 8 bases and J 5 bases; bases outside gene matches: 12. Germline loops: CDR1 SEHNR, CDR2 FQNEAQ (reference sequence).

The rearrangement joins TRBV10-1 to TRBJ2-3; D is perhaps TRBD1 (6 bases). The germline V gene has CDR1 WNHNN and CDR2 SYGVQD (reference sequence). The CDR3 is 17 residues long. V was pared by 4 bases and J by 0 bases, with 17 bases between. As DNA, the CDR3 is TGCGCCAGCAGTGCTAACAGGGTTTCCAAAAGCACAGATACGCAGTATTTT. It yields the protein CASSANRVSKSTDTQYF.

The gene calls are TRBV14 and TRBJ1-1, with D possibly TRBD1 on 5 matching bases. V was cut by 0 bases and J by 7 bases, with 18 bases left in between. The CDR3 runs 16 residues. From germline, CDR1 is SGHDN and CDR2 FVKESK. The CDR3 sequence: CASSQDWGGPLYEAFF. The CDR3 coding sequence is TGTGCCAGCAGCCAAGATTGGGGCGGACCGCTATATGAAGCTTTCTTT.

The chain has TRBV9 and TRBJ1-4; D is unclear. CDR1 SGDLS and CDR2 YYNGEE come from the germline V gene. This CDR3 spans 15 amino acids. Trimming removed 1 base from V and 0 bases from J, with 7 bases in between. The CDR3 coding sequence is TGTGCCAGCAGCGTACGCGGCTCAACTAATGAAAAACTGTTTTTT. This codes for CASSVRGSTNEKLFF.

The genes are TRBV29-1 and TRBJ2-2; 8 bases line up with TRBD1. Germline values: CDR1 SQVTM, CDR2 ANQGSEA. The CDR3 consists of 14 residues. Germline trimming cut 7 bases from V and 5 bases from J; bases unmatched to any gene: 9. The DNA of the CDR3 is TGCAGCGCCCGACAGGGGTTGGGGACCGGGGAGCTGTTTTTT. Translating gives CSARQGLGTGELFF.

The CDR3 region has the DNA TGTGCCAGCAGCCAAGGACAGGGCGAGCAGTACTTC. Protein product: CASSQGQGEQYF. The chain couples TRBV3-1 (or the pseudogene TRBV3-2) to TRBJ2-7, with 7 nucleotides matching TRBD1. V lost 1 base, J lost 6 bases, and 0 bases stayed unmatched. Germline V gene lookup returns CDR1 LGHDT and CDR2 YNNKEL (reference sequence). The CDR3 has 12 residues.

This chain links TRBV9 with TRBJ2-3; D is perhaps TRBD2 (5 bases). The V end lost 4 bases, the J end lost 4 bases, and 16 bases lay between the germline ends. The germline gives CDR1 SGDLS, CDR2 YYNGEE. This CDR3 comprises 15 residues. The CDR3 DNA follows: TGTGCCAGCAGCCACGGGAACAGCTTCGCAGATACGCAGTATTTT. The encoded protein is CASSHGNSFADTQYF.

The chain has TRBV7-9 and TRBJ1-6, with D unresolved. The germline V gene encodes CDR1 SEHNR and CDR2 FQNEAQ (reference sequence). This CDR3 region has 13 residues. With 5 bases removed from V and 8 bases from J, the gap between germline ends came to 10 bases. The CDR3 sequence is CASSAYSDSPLHF. The CDR3 nucleotides are TGTGCCAGCAGCGCCTATAGTGATTCACCCCTCCACTTT.

The chain employs TRBV3-1 (or the pseudogene TRBV3-2) and TRBJ2-3, with TRBD2 matching over 15 bases. Trimming took 0 bases from V and 3 from J; bases not matched to a gene: 4. CDR3 size: 18 residues. Germline CDR1 reads LGHDT; CDR2 reads YNNKEL (reference sequence). CDR3 protein: CASSQEGLAGGGTDTQYF. In DNA form, the CDR3 reads TGTGCCAGCAGCCAAGAGGGACTAGCGGGAGGAGGAACAGATACGCAGTATTTT.

The V and J genes are TRBV18 and TRBJ1-2, with 7 bases fitting TRBD1. CDR1 and CDR2 from the germline V gene are KGHSH and LQKENI. The CDR3 is made up of 16 amino acids. After removal of 3 bases from V and 0 bases from J, the junction contained 7 bases not matched to a gene. CDR3 amino acids: CASSPSLGTANYGYTF. The CDR3 region has the DNA TGTGCCAGCTCACCTTCCCTCGGGACAGCTAACTATGGCTACACCTTC.

The DNA for the CDR3 is TGTGCCACCAGCAGAGGGCAGTTCCAAGAGACCCAGTACTTC. Translation gives CATSRGQFQETQYF. The chain links TRBV15 to TRBJ2-5; no definite D call. The CDR3 sequence is 14 residues long. The V end lost 1 base, the J end lost 1 base, and 7 bases lay between the germline ends. Germline-derived CDR1 and CDR2 are LNHNV and YYDKDF (reference sequence).

This chain joins TRBV18 and TRBJ1-3; 9 bases line up with TRBD1. The V and J ends lost 2 bases and 2 bases, in that order; junction bases with no gene match: 4. The CDR3 length is 16 residues. Germline V gene lookup returns CDR1 KGHSH and CDR2 LQKENI. The CDR3 nucleotides read TGTGCCAGCTCACCAGACGGGACAGGGACTGGAAACACCATATATTTT. Amino acids: CASSPDGTGTGNTIYF.

The chain employs TRBV7-8 and TRBJ2-1, with 9 bases aligning to TRBD2. V lost 4 bases and J lost 5; bases outside the gene matches: 6. This CDR3 is 15 amino acids long. Germline CDR1 and CDR2: SGHVS and FQNEAQ. The CDR3 reads CASSSGLAWNNEQFF. The CDR3, as DNA: TGTGCCAGCAGCTCCGGACTAGCGTGGAACAATGAGCAGTTCTTC. Based on the CDR3 plus reference TRBV7-8 and TRBJ2-1, the full variable domain is GAGVSQSPRYKVAKRGQDVALRCDPISGHVSLFWYQQALGQGPEFLTYFQNEAQLDKSGLPSDRFFAERPEGSVSTLKIQRTQQEDSAVYLCASSSGLAWNNEQFFGPGTRLTVL.

In this sample, this clone turned up a few times. V is TRBV5-1 and J is TRBJ1-1; unclear D gene. Germline V lookup: CDR1 SGHRS, CDR2 YFSETQ. The V gene lost 4 bases and the J gene lost 5 bases, with 18 bases spanning the gap. The CDR3 extends over 15 amino acids. Written as DNA, the CDR3 is TGCGCCAGCAGCCGAGCGTCGACAAGCGGGACTGAAGCTTTCTTT. Amino acids: CASSRASTSGTEAFF.

The sample holds a few counts of this clone. J is TRBJ2-7 and V is TRBV2, with 8 bases aligning to TRBD1. The J segment lost 4 bases and the V segment lost 6 bases, leaving 11 bases of the junction unmatched. Per germline, CDR1 SNHLY and CDR2 FYNNEI. This CDR3 is built from 15 residues. The CDR3 loop reads CASRRGRDRTYEQYF. CDR3 DNA: TGTGCCAGCAGGAGGGGGCGGGACAGGACTTACGAGCAGTACTTC. The complete variable domain, with remaining parts taken from reference TRBV2 and TRBJ2-7, reads EPEVTQTPSHQVTQMGQEVILRCVPISNHLYFYWYRQILGQKVEFLVSFYNNEISEKSEIFDDQFSVERPDGSNFTLKIRSTKLEDSAMYFCASRRGRDRTYEQYFGPGTRLTVT.

This rearrangement joins TRBV11-3 to TRBJ2-3; D gene ambiguous. Germline assignment: CDR1 SGHNT and CDR2 YENEEA. V lost 5 bases and J 4 bases, leaving 10 bases between the germline ends. The CDR3 length is 13 residues. The CDR3 DNA is TGTGCCAGCAGCCCGCGTGAGTCAGATACGCAGTATTTT. This translates into CASSPRESDTQYF.

The count of this clone is one. J is TRBJ1-6 and V is TRBV13; D may be TRBD1 (5 bases). Trimming stripped 3 bases from V and 8 bases from J, with 17 bases between. The CDR3 spans 16 residues. Germline values: CDR1 PRHDT, CDR2 FYEKMQ (reference sequence). The CDR3 DNA sequence: TGTGCCAGCAGCTTTCGGGGGGTTTTCGGGGATTCACCCCTCCACTTT. This gives the protein CASSFRGVFGDSPLHF.

This chain links TRBV27 with TRBJ1-1; TRBD1 matches at 8 bases. This CDR3 spans 17 amino acids. Germline values: CDR1 MNHEY, CDR2 SMNVEV (reference sequence). V was pared by 6 bases and J by 1 base, with 13 bases of the junction left unmatched. The CDR3 is CASRQNQGAVPNTEAFF. The DNA of the CDR3 is TGTGCCAGCAGGCAAAACCAGGGGGCCGTCCCGAACACTGAAGCTTTCTTT.